This TCR beta chain was profiled in a study of technical replicates of blood from a few donors. The CDR3 is 15 residues long. Germline loops: CDR1 SGDLS, CDR2 YYNGEE. The V and J ends lost 1 base and 1 base respectively, with 11 bases between them. Assay: immunoSEQ multiplex PCR; the TCRdb copy retains only in-frame clones and omits some. The table records tens of thousands of clones, 85% to 95% of them present only once. The receptor was derived from a human donor in good health. The material sequenced was T cells isolated from PBMCs. The chain is built from TRBV9 and TRBJ1-1, with D maybe TRBD1 (6 bases). The CDR3 nucleotides are TGTGCCAGCAGCGTATTCGGGGACACGAACACTGAAGCTTTCTTT. This sequence encodes CASSVFGDTNTEAFF.